This T cell receptor beta chain was found in a study of blood T cell repertoires in COVID-19. Study information: Acute and convalescent COVID-19 samples came from the United States, Italy and Spain. PBMCs, B-cell-depleted T cells, or T cells were the source of the cDNA or gDNA that made up the material.

V was clipped by 0 bases and J by 4 bases, with 12 bases between them. CDR1 is SNHLY, CDR2 FYNNEI, per germline. The CDR3 spans 15 residues. Authors' data handling: Reference gene primer amplification gave nucleated cell count estimates. Assay used: immunoSEQ multiplex PCR; TCRdb lists only in-frame clones, some missing. The V and J calls and clone size come from that table; D and trimming were worked out from the DNA. The sample lists 250,000 to 350,000 clones, 85% to 90% occurring once. The sample taken for sequencing was peripheral blood. This receptor was obtained from a man aged 25-45 years with acute or convalescent COVID-19. V gene TRBV2 combines with J gene TRBJ1-1; D gene uncertain. This chain's CDR3 is CASSEALQPVTEAFF. The CDR3, as DNA: TGTGCCAGCAGTGAAGCGCTTCAACCAGTCACTGAAGCTTTCTTT. Combining the CDR3 with reference TRBV2 and TRBJ1-1 gives the whole variable domain EPEVTQTPSHQVTQMGQEVILRCVPISNHLYFYWYRQILGQKVEFLVSFYNNEISEKSEIFDDQFSVERPDGSNFTLKIRSTKLEDSAMYFCASSEALQPVTEAFFGQGTRLTVV.